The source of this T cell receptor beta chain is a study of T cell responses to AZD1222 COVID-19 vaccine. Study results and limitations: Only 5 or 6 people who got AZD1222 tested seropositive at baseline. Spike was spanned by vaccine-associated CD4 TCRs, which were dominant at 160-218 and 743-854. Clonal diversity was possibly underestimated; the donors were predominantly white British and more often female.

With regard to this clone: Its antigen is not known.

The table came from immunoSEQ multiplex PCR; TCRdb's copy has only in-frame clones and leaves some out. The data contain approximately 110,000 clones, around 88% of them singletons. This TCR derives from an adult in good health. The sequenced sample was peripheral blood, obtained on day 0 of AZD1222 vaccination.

Written as DNA, the CDR3 is TGTGCCAGCAGCTCTAGCTATAGCTCCTACGAGCAGTACTTC. It translates to CASSSSYSSYEQYF. This chain links TRBV7-2 with TRBJ2-7; D possibly corresponds to TRBD2 (5 bases). Trimming removed 4 bases from V and 0 bases from J, with 10 bases in between. Germline assignment: CDR1 SGHTA and CDR2 FQGNSA. This CDR3 region has 14 residues.